This T cell receptor beta chain was profiled in a study of T cell responses to AZD1222 COVID-19 vaccine. V shed 8 bases, J shed 1 base, and the junction held 7 bases outside the gene matches. The CDR3 runs to 14 residues. Per germline, CDR1 MDHEN and CDR2 SYDVKM. The repertoire was sequenced with immunoSEQ multiplex PCR; TCRdb's copy has only in-frame clones and lacks some. Here the sample spans some 180,000 clones, about 93% being singletons. The sample here was peripheral blood, taken 28 days after the second dose of the MenACWY control vaccine. This chain joins TRBV28 and TRBJ1-2, with 7 bases that match TRBD1. The clonotype originates from an adult who received the MenACWY meningococcal vaccine as a control. The CDR3 bases are TGTGCCAGCGATGGGAGGGGGCATAACTATGGCTACACCTTC. This gives the protein CASDGRGHNYGYTF.